This T cell receptor beta chain originates from a study of human T cells and chemical hapten exposure. TCRdb processed the RACE reads anew with MiXCR; each CDR3 protein has one entry. This table holds around 42,000 distinct CDR3 sequences, more than 9% found once. Regarding time point: patch test 2, 6 weeks after DPC sensitization. Regarding treatment: therapeutic diphenylcyclopropenone sensitization with weekly scalp DPC. Sequencing started from total RNA isolated from unfractionated whole blood. The CDR3 sequence is 14 residues long. Germline V gives CDR1 SGHTA, CDR2 FQGNSA. The V gene end was trimmed by 4 bases and the J gene end by 6 bases; junction bases not matched to a gene: 5.

Material: whole blood, obtained in connection with sensitization to the hapten diphenylcyclopropenone (DPC). The V gene is TRBV7-2, the J gene TRBJ1-5; the match to TRBD1 covers 8 bases. The clonotype was recovered from a woman in her twenties or thirties with alopecia areata. Some clones in this sample may be carry-over from other donors' samples. CDR3 in amino acids: CASSSGQGSQPQHF. CDR3 sequence (DNA): TGTGCCAGCAGCTCCGGACAGGGTTCTCAGCCCCAGCATTTT.